This TCR beta chain was captured by sequencing in a study of blood T cell repertoires in COVID-19. Measured with immunoSEQ multiplex PCR; TCRdb has only the in-frame clones, and not every one. This table has roughly 99,000 clones, around 88% appearing once. The CDR3 runs 14 residues. The germline CDR1 and CDR2 sequences are SGHRS and YFSETQ. The junction had 7 bases not matched to a gene; V was cut back by 4 bases and J by 7 bases. This chain uses TRBV5-1 with TRBJ2-1; TRBD2 matches at 8 bases. Source material: peripheral blood. The clonotype originates from a man aged 50-59 years with COVID-19, enrolled during active disease. CDR3: CASSAYSGANEQFF. Written as DNA, the CDR3 is TGCGCCAGCAGCGCTTATAGCGGGGCAAATGAGCAGTTCTTC.